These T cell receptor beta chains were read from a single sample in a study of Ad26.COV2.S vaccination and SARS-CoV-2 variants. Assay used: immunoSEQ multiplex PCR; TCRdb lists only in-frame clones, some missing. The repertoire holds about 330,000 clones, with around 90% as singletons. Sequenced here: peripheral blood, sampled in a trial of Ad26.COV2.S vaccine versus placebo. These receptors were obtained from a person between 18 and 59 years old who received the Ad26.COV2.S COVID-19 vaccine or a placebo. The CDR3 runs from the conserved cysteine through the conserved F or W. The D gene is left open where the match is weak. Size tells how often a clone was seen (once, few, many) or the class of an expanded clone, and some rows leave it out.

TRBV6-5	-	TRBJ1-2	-	CASSYWDSGGYTF	TGTGCCAGCAGTTACTGGGACTCAGGGGGCTACACCTTC
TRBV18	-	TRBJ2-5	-	CASSPEYQETQYF	TGTGCCAGCTCACCAGAGTACCAAGAGACCCAGTACTTC
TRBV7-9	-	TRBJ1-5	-	CASSLGNQPQHF	TGTGCCAGCAGCCTCGGTAATCAGCCCCAGCATTTT
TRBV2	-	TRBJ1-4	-	CASRTSVTNEKLFF	TGTGCCAGCCGGACTAGTGTAACTAATGAAAAACTGTTTTTT
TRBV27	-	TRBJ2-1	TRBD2	CASSLDSPGLAFAYNEQFF	TGTGCCAGCAGTTTAGATTCCCCGGGACTAGCGTTTGCCTACAATGAGCAGTTCTTC
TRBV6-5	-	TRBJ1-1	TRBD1	CASSYPTGGRTEAFF	TGTGCCAGCAGTTACCCGACAGGGGGCAGGACTGAAGCTTTCTTT
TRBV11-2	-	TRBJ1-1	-	CASSRRHSLSEAFF	TGTGCCAGCAGCCGCCGACATTCCCTTTCTGAAGCTTTCTTT
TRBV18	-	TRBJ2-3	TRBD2	CASSPPGLAGVGGNSGDTQYF	TGTGCCAGCTCACCACCGGGACTAGCGGGAGTCGGGGGGAACTCGGGAGATACGCAGTATTTT
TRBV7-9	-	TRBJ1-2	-	CASSLVLGSYGYTF	TGTGCCAGCAGCTTAGTATTAGGGTCCTATGGCTACACCTTC
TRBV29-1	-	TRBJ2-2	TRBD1	CSVDGLGTANTGELFF	TGCAGCGTTGACGGTCTGGGGACAGCGAACACCGGGGAGCTGTTTTTT
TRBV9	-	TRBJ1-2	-	CASTPFRDNYGYTF	TGTGCCAGCACCCCCTTCCGAGATAACTATGGCTACACCTTC
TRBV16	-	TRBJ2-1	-	CASSQSSPGVDEQFF	TGTGCCAGCAGCCAATCGTCCCCAGGGGTGGATGAGCAGTTCTTC
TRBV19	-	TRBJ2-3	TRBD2	CASTSGRVGTDTQYF	TGTGCCAGTACATCAGGGAGGGTTGGCACAGATACGCAGTATTTT
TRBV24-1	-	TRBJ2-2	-	CATSDSRGHTGELFF	TGTGCCACCAGTGATTCCCGAGGACACACCGGGGAGCTGTTTTTT
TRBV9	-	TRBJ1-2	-	CASSVDVEAACTF	TGTGCCAGCAGCGTAGACGTCGAGGCAGCCTGCACCTTC
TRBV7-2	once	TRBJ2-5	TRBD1	CASSPQGTVYQETQYF	TGTGCCAGCAGCCCCCAAGGGACAGTCTACCAAGAGACCCAGTACTTC
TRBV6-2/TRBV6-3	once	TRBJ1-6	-	CASSLEGTGNSPLHF	TGTGCCAGCAGCCTCGAGGGTACGGGTAATTCACCCCTCCACTTT
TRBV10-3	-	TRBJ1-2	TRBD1	CAISWDSPNYGYTF	TGTGCCATCAGCTGGGACAGCCCAAACTATGGCTACACCTTC
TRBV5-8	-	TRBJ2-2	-	CASSKYPFLATGELFF	TGTGCCAGCAGCAAATACCCCTTCCTAGCGACCGGGGAGCTGTTTTTT
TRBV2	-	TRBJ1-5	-	CASSAEAGSNQPQHF	TGTGCCAGCAGTGCTGAGGCGGGCAGCAATCAGCCCCAGCATTTT
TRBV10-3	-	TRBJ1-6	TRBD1	CAISSGGDSNSPLHF	TGTGCCATCAGTTCGGGGGGGGACAGTAATTCACCCCTCCACTTT
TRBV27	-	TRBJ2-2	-	CASTSGGELFF	TGTGCCAGCACCTCGGGCGGGGAGCTGTTTTTT
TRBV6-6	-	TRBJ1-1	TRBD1	CASSPGETGAGVKAFF	TGTGCCAGTTCCCCCGGGGAGACAGGGGCGGGGGTTAAAGCTTTCTTT
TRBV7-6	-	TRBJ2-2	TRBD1	CASSPNRGDTGELFF	TGTGCCAGCAGCCCTAACAGGGGGGACACCGGGGAGCTGTTTTTT
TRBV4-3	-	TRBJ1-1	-	CASSQDRTLVEAFF	TGCGCCAGCAGCCAAGATCGGACATTGGTTGAAGCTTTCTTT
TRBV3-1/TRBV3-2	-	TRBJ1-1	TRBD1	CASSQEGTVEAFF	TGTGCCAGCAGCCAAGAAGGGACAGTTGAAGCTTTCTTT
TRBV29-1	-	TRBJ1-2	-	CSVEVGQVGFYGYTF	TGCAGCGTTGAAGTCGGGCAGGTGGGGTTTTATGGCTACACCTTC
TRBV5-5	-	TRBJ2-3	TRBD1	CASSRTGASTDTQYF	TGTGCCAGCAGCCGGACAGGGGCTAGCACAGATACGCAGTATTTT
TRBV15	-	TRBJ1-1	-	CATSRGVQGLNTEAFF	TGTGCCACCAGCAGGGGGGTACAGGGATTGAACACTGAAGCTTTCTTT
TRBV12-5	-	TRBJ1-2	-	CASGLAGVDYGYTF	TGTGCTAGTGGTTTGGCGGGGGTTGACTATGGCTACACCTTC
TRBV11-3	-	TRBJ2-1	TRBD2	CASSFVIAGSYNEQFF	TGTGCCAGCAGCTTCGTAATAGCGGGCTCCTACAATGAGCAGTTCTTC
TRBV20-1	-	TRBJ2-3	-	CSARRDTQYF	TGCAGTGCTAGACGAGATACGCAGTATTTT
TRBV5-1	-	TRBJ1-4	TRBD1	CASSSASPGTGATNEKLFF	TGCGCCAGCAGCTCGGCGAGTCCCGGGACAGGGGCCACTAATGAAAAACTGTTTTTT
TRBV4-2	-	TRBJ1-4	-	CASSQGSAVATNEKLFF	TGTGCCAGCAGCCAAGGCTCCGCCGTCGCAACTAATGAAAAACTGTTTTTT
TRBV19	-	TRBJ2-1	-	CASRDSYNEQFF	TGTGCCAGCCGGGACTCCTACAATGAGCAGTTCTTC
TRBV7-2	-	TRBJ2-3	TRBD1	CASSFQGVPGTDTQYF	TGTGCCAGCAGTTTCCAGGGGGTCCCTGGCACAGATACGCAGTATTTT
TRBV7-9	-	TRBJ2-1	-	CASLPVDSRDEQFF	TGTGCCTCCCTCCCGGTTGATAGCAGGGATGAGCAGTTCTTC